These 24 T cell receptor beta chains came from one sample sequenced in a study of regulatory T cells in long-lasting Graves disease (dated by TCRdb to the early 2020s). Library method: multiplex PCR. Reads for this sample came from an Illumina HiSeq 4000. TCR beta libraries were built with iRepertoire HTBI primers and Arm-PCR amplification of CDR3 regions. TCRdb applied fastp at Q25 and MiXCR to the public reads, then kept only in-frame beta chains. Each CDR3 protein appears once, grouped with its most common genes and DNA. The sample includes a few hundred thousand distinct CDR3 sequences, with roughly a quarter observed a single time. The biggest ten clones account for approximately 26% of the sample. Sample time point, as interpreted from the label and publication: persistent/refractory GD, antithyroid drugs over 5 years with positive TRAb. For both TCR sequencing and RNA sequencing, RNA was extracted from PBMCs using TRIzol.

The input for sequencing was peripheral blood mononuclear cells (PBMCs), taken when the disease was refractory, from a patient treated with antithyroid drugs. The receptor set was obtained from a female donor with Graves disease.

This clonotype appeared a few times. The chain links TRBV4-1 to TRBJ1-5; no definite D call. CDR3 length: 15 amino acids. Germline lookup yields CDR1 MGHRA and CDR2 YSYEKL. Trimming took off 1 base at V and 0 bases at J, with 7 bases between the two ends. Here the CDR3 reads CASSQGALSNQPQHF. In DNA, the CDR3 is TGCGCCAGCAGCCAAGGTGCGCTTAGCAATCAGCCCCAGCATTTT.

In its sample, this clonotype was seen many times. The chain uses TRBV20-1 and TRBJ2-5, with 8 bases matching TRBD1. This CDR3 contains 14 residues. J was trimmed by 3 bases and V by 3 bases; bases with no gene match: 6. CDR1 is DFQATT, CDR2 SNEGSKA, per germline (reference sequence). CDR3 protein: CSASPDREEETQYF. DNA of the CDR3: TGCAGTGCTAGCCCGGACAGGGAAGAAGAGACCCAGTACTTC.

This clonotype was picked up a small number of times. The chain recombines TRBV13 with TRBJ2-7, with 7 nucleotides matching TRBD1. CDR1 and CDR2 (germline): PRHDT, FYEKMQ (reference sequence). This CDR3 is 15 amino acids long. Trimming removed 3 bases from V and 0 bases from J; junction bases left unmatched: 5. Here the CDR3 DNA reads TGTGCCAGCAGCTTCGTGAAGGGGGCCTCCTACGAGCAGTACTTC. Its protein product is CASSFVKGASYEQYF.

This clonotype was detected many times. This chain connects TRBV10-3 to TRBJ2-5, with D tentatively TRBD1 (5 bases). The V and J ends lost 10 bases and 3 bases respectively, with 12 bases between them. The CDR3 has 12 residues. Germline values: CDR1 ENHRY, CDR2 SYGVKD. The CDR3 DNA sequence: TGTGCCAAGACAGACCTCAAAGAGACCCAGTACTTC. This gives the protein CAKTDLKETQYF.

In this sample, this clonotype turned up once. The J gene is TRBJ1-1, the V gene TRBV7-3, with a possible D match to TRBD1 (6 bases). V shed 5 bases and J shed 6 bases, with 16 bases lying between them. The CDR3 length is 14 residues. CDR1 SGHTA and CDR2 FQGTGA come from the germline V gene. For the CDR3, the DNA is TGTGCCAGCAGCGCACAGGGTGATGTCGCTGAAGCTTTCTTT. Translating it yields CASSAQGDVAEAFF.

This clonotype was observed many times. The V call is TRBV12-3 or TRBV12-4, the J call TRBJ2-2; perhaps TRBD1 as D (5 bases). Trimming cost V 6 bases and J 4 bases, with 15 bases left between them. This CDR3 comprises 15 residues. The CDR3 region is CASSPRGPSTGELFF. The CDR3 DNA is TGTGCCAGCAGCCCTAGGGGTCCCAGCACCGGGGAGCTGTTTTTT.

The chain couples TRBV3-1 to TRBJ1-6, with D hard to call. This CDR3 has 14 residues. V shed 4 bases and J shed 12 bases, with 16 bases lying between them. Germline values: CDR1 LGHDT, CDR2 YNNKEL (reference sequence). CDR3 protein: CASSPSSGYQPLHF. In nucleotides, the CDR3 is TGTGCCAGCAGCCCTTCTTCGGGTTATCAACCCCTCCACTTT.

This sequence joins TRBV6-1 and TRBJ1-1; D perhaps matches TRBD1 (5 bases). Germline CDR1 reads MNHNS; CDR2 reads SASEGT. The CDR3 covers 14 residues. The V end was cut by 7 bases, the J end by 2 bases, with 14 bases between. The CDR3 region has the DNA TGTGCCAGCATCCGGGGGAAGATTAACACTGAAGCTTTCTTT. Translation: CASIRGKINTEAFF.

In its sample, this clonotype was seen a few times. The V call is TRBV28, the J call TRBJ2-2; 14 bases agree with TRBD2. Trimming took 10 bases from V and 5 from J; bases not matched to a gene: 18. Germline-derived CDR1 and CDR2 are MDHEN and SYDVKM. CDR3 length: 19 residues. The CDR3 DNA reads as TGTGCCACCAGACGTGGAACCGGGACTAGCGGGAGTTGGACCGGGGAGCTGTTTTTT. Translated: CATRRGTGTSGSWTGELFF.

The V gene is TRBV7-2, the J gene TRBJ1-5; perhaps TRBD1 as D (5 bases). Trimming took off 0 bases at V and 2 bases at J, with 14 bases between the two ends. This CDR3 region has 17 residues. CDR1 and CDR2 from the germline V gene are SGHTA and FQGNSA. DNA of the CDR3: TGTGCCAGCAGCTTAGCTTCGGGTGGAGGGGGCAATCAGCCCCAGCATTTT. Its protein is CASSLASGGGGNQPQHF.

The CDR3 DNA sequence: TGTGCCAGCAGCCGCACGAGGGGAGGAGGGGTCAAAAACATTCAGTACTTC. Protein sequence: CASSRTRGGGVKNIQYF. The rearrangement links TRBV3-1 to TRBJ2-4; tentative D call: TRBD2 (6 bases). Per germline, CDR1 LGHDT and CDR2 YNNKEL (reference sequence). V shed 4 bases and J shed 3 bases, with 19 bases lying between them. The CDR3 runs to 17 residues.

The rearrangement joins TRBV9 to TRBJ2-7, with 8 bases lining up with TRBD1. Losses at the gene ends were 3 bases for V and 5 bases for J; bases not matched to a gene: 13. There are 16 residues in the CDR3. Germline V gene lookup returns CDR1 SGDLS and CDR2 YYNGEE. CDR3 DNA: TGTGCCAGCAGCGCAACCTCAGGGGGCCCTGGGAACGAGCAGTACTTC. Protein product: CASSATSGGPGNEQYF.

The chain links TRBV13 to TRBJ2-7; 9 bases are shared with TRBD1. V dropped 6 bases and J dropped 3; count of bases not matched to a gene: 9. CDR3 length: 15 residues. Germline CDR1 and CDR2: PRHDT and FYEKMQ (reference sequence). The CDR3 here is CASSSTGTGIYEQYF. DNA for the CDR3: TGTGCCAGCAGTTCAACCGGGACAGGGATCTACGAGCAGTACTTC.

In this sample, this clonotype turned up once. The J gene is TRBJ1-2, the V gene TRBV7-6, with D uncertain. The CDR3 is made up of 12 amino acids. CDR1 and CDR2 from the germline V gene are SGHVS and FNYEAQ. Between the trimmed V and J ends, which lost 5 bases and 2 bases, there was a span of 6 bases. CDR3 in DNA: TGTGCCAGCAGCAAAGACAACTATGGCTACACCTTC. As protein: CASSKDNYGYTF.

This clonotype showed up many times. The chain employs TRBV10-3 and TRBJ1-2; 10 positions match TRBD1. The CDR3 runs 15 residues. Trimming cost V 2 bases and J 5 bases; bases outside gene matches: 5. Looked up from germline, CDR1 is ENHRY and CDR2 is SYGVKD. In nucleotides, the CDR3 is TGTGCCATCAGTGAGCGGGGACAGGGGATTTATGGCTACACCTTC. As protein: CAISERGQGIYGYTF.

The chain joins TRBV7-2 to TRBJ2-2; possibly TRBD2 for D (6 bases). In germline, CDR1 is SGHTA, CDR2 FQGNSA. V was pared by 3 bases and J by 4 bases, with 12 bases between. The CDR3 contains 15 residues. The CDR3 DNA reads as TGTGCCAGCAGCTTCGGGGGAGAGGCCACCGGGGAGCTGTTTTTT. Translating gives CASSFGGEATGELFF.

This chain connects TRBV15 to TRBJ1-2; a weak D match, TRBD1 (5 bases). The CDR3 covers 16 residues. Germline CDR1 LNHNV, CDR2 YYDKDF (reference sequence). Trimming cost V 1 base and J 4 bases, with 16 bases left between them. CDR3 sequence reads: CATSRAGNSWGYGYTF. The DNA for the CDR3 is TGTGCCACCAGCAGAGCAGGGAACTCCTGGGGCTATGGCTACACCTTC.

V gene TRBV4-2 combines with J gene TRBJ2-3, with TRBD2 identical over 12 bases. CDR3 length: 18 residues. Germline V gene sequence: CDR1 LGHNA, CDR2 YNFKEQ. Unmatched junction bases numbered 7, after V lost 0 bases and J lost 3 bases. The CDR3 DNA follows: TGTGCCAGCAGCCAAGAAGAGTCGACTAGCGGGAGAACAGATACGCAGTATTTT. Residues: CASSQEESTSGRTDTQYF.

The rearrangement joins TRBV9 to TRBJ2-2; D remains unclear. The CDR3 is 13 amino acids. The germline gives CDR1 SGDLS, CDR2 YYNGEE. V shed 0 bases and J shed 7 bases, with 7 bases lying between them. In DNA form, the CDR3 reads TGTGCCAGCAGCGTAGGAGTTGGCGGGGAGCTGTTTTTT. Its translation: CASSVGVGGELFF.

To note about this clonotype: The junction differs from germline at one of its ends, possibly a read error. V and J are TRBV6-2 or TRBV6-3 and TRBJ2-4, with 7 bases lining up with TRBD2. Looked up from germline, CDR1 is MNHEY and CDR2 is SVGEGT. The CDR3 totals 15 residues. Written as DNA, the CDR3 is TGTGCCGGCAGGCCTAGCGGACTAGCCAAAAACATTCAGTACTTC. This codes for CAGRPSGLAKNIQYF.

The chain links TRBV28 to TRBJ2-7; TRBD2 is a possible D gene (6 bases). The CDR3 covers 16 residues. Germline loops: CDR1 MDHEN, CDR2 SYDVKM. V lost 4 bases to trimming and J lost 1 base, with 17 bases between them. The CDR3, as DNA: TGTGCCAGCAGTTCTCCATGGGCAGGGAGGTCCTACGAGCAGTACTTC. This gives the protein CASSSPWAGRSYEQYF.

The rearrangement links TRBV29-1 to TRBJ2-1; tentatively, D is TRBD2 (6 bases). V was shortened by 3 bases and J by 8 bases, with 11 bases between the two germline ends. This CDR3 spans 12 amino acids. Germline V gene data show CDR1 as SQVTM and CDR2 as ANQGSEA. Here the CDR3 DNA reads TGCAGCGTTGACCGAGCGGGTGATGAGCAGTTCTTC. Its translation: CSVDRAGDEQFF.

V gene TRBV2 combines with J gene TRBJ1-1; tentative D call: TRBD1 (5 bases). Trimming removed 10 bases at V and 1 base at J, with 19 bases between. Germline CDR1 and CDR2: SNHLY and FYNNEI. The CDR3 covers 15 residues. The CDR3 DNA follows: TGTGCCATCCGGCCAGGGCCCTCGGGGAACACTGAAGCTTTCTTT. This translates into CAIRPGPSGNTEAFF. Supplemented by reference TRBV2 and TRBJ1-1, the full variable domain reads EPEVTQTPSHQVTQMGQEVILRCVPISNHLYFYWYRQILGQKVEFLVSFYNNEISEKSEIFDDQFSVERPDGSNFTLKIRSTKLEDSAMYFCAIRPGPSGNTEAFFGQGTRLTVV.

This clonotype has ten or more counts. The chain carries TRBV12-3 or TRBV12-4 and TRBJ1-1, with no clear D. V lost 6 bases and J lost 0, with 11 bases in between. The CDR3 runs 14 residues. The CDR3 coding sequence is TGTGCCAGCAGACCTCGTGCGGTGAACACTGAAGCTTTCTTT. It encodes CASRPRAVNTEAFF.